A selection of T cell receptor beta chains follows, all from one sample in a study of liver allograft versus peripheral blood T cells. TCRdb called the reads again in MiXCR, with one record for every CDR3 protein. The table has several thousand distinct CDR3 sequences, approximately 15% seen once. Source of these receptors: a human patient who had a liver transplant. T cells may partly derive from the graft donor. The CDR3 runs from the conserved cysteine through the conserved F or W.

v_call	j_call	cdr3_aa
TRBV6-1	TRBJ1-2	CASSGSGQGGLYGYTF
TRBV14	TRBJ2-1	CASSRGLAGSYNEQFF
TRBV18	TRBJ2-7	CASSPTPGTGDYEQYF
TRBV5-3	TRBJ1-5	CARPGGDMSQPQHF
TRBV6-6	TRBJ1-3	CASSYRDRGNTIYF
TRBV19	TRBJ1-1	CASSTPLLNTEAFF
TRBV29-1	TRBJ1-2	CSLGGVDRGYGYTF
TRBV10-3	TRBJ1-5	CAISDVMSNQPQHF
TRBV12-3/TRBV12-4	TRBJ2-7	CASTAPPLYYEQYF
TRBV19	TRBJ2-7	CASSDREEQYF
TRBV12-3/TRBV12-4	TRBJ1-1	CASLKRQGGNTEAFF
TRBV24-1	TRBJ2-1	CATSNRFAEQFF
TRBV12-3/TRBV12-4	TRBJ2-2	CASSFTGGYTGELFF
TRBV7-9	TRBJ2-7	CASSLRGGPSSYEQYF
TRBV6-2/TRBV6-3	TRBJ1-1	CASSRRTVVMNTEAFF
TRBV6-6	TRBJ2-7	CASSRDTGSSYEQYF
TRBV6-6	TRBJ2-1	CASSYSRGEGDEQFF
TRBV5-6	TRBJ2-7	CASSPTGRYEQYF
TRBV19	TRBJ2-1	CASSKSGTHASYNEQFF
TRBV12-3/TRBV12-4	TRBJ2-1	CASSRPGGRVGEQFF
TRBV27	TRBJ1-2	CASSLLGGRGGYTF
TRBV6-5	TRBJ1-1	CASGGGTEAFF
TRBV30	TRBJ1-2	CAWSWAGGESYTF
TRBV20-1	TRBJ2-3	CSASLAGGYTDTQYF
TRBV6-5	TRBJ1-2	CASSYSSWDRGIGYTF
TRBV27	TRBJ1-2	CASSLRGVPGSVGGYTF
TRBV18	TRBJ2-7	CASSAVQGERAYEQYF
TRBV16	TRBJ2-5	CASSSSRAETQYF
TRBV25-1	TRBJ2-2	CASMGGGELFF